A single sample is the source of the 5 T cell receptor beta chains below, sequenced in a study of CD8 T cells in ankylosing spondylitis. Using its own MiXCR run on the 5' RACE reads, TCRdb lists one record per CDR3 protein. The sample lists 250,000 to 400,000 distinct CDR3 sequences, around a tenth occurring once. What was sequenced was blood, either unsorted or a sorted T cell fraction (not recorded which). These receptors originate from a female donor with ankylosing spondylitis or in good health (not recorded which).

This clonotype was seen many times. The chain has TRBV12-3 or TRBV12-4 and TRBJ2-7, with a weak D call TRBD1 (7 bases). Trimming removed 5 bases from V and 0 bases from J, with 14 bases in between. There are 15 residues in the CDR3. The CDR3 spells CASSPRRGLSYEQYF. DNA of the CDR3: TGTGCCAGCAGTCCTCGGAGGGGGCTCTCCTACGAGCAGTACTTC.

With regard to this clonotype: A clone one base away is much larger, so this may be a read error. The chain links TRBV16 to TRBJ1-2, with 11 bases aligning to TRBD1. Trimming took 9 bases from V and 8 from J; bases not matched to a gene: 14. This CDR3 has 15 residues. Germline V gene data show CDR1 as KGHSY and CDR2 as FQNENV. The CDR3 nucleotides read TGTGCCAGGAGCGAGACGGGACAGGGGGTGAAGGGCTACACCTTC. Translation: CARSETGQGVKGYTF. Supplemented by reference TRBV16 and TRBJ1-2, the full variable domain reads GEEVAQTPKHLVRGEGQKAKLYCAPIKGHSYVFWYQQVLKNEFKFLISFQNENVFDETGMPKERFSAKCLPNSPCSLEIQATKLEDSAVYFCARSETGQGVKGYTFGSGTRLTVV.

The sample holds many counts of this clonotype. In nucleotides, the CDR3 is TGTGCCATCAGCCCCCAGGGAACCTCGCCAGATACGCAGTATTTT. Translating gives CAISPQGTSPDTQYF. This chain links TRBV10-3 with TRBJ2-3; a possible D gene is TRBD1 (5 bases). The CDR3 covers 15 residues. V dropped 6 bases and J dropped 4 bases, with 17 bases sitting between them. Germline V gives CDR1 ENHRY, CDR2 SYGVKD.

The sample holds many counts of this clonotype. The chain combines TRBV29-1 with TRBJ1-1; no definite D call. The CDR3 runs to 11 residues. Trimming cost V 7 bases and J 1 base, with 7 bases left between them. CDR1 is SQVTM, CDR2 ANQGSEA, per germline. This chain's CDR3 is CSAGPNTEAFF. CDR3 bases: TGCAGCGCTGGACCGAACACTGAAGCTTTCTTT.

This clonotype was found a few times. The chain couples TRBV24-1 to TRBJ2-1; TRBD2 agrees at 8 bases. V lost 0 bases, J lost 7 bases, and 4 bases stayed unmatched. This CDR3 contains 15 residues. Germline-derived CDR1 and CDR2 are KGHDR and SFDVKD. Here the CDR3 reads CATSDLAGGRNEQFF. DNA for the CDR3: TGTGCCACCAGTGATTTGGCGGGGGGTAGGAATGAGCAGTTCTTC.